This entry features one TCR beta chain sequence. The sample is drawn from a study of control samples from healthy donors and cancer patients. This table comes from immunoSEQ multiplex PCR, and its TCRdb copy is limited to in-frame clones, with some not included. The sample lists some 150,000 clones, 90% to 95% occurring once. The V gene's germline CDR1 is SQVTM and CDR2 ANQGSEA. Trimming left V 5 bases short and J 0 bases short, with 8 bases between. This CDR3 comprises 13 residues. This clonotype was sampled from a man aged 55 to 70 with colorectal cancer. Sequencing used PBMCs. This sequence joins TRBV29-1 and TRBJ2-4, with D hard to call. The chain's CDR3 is CSVSHVAKNIQYF. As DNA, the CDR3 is TGCAGCGTTTCCCACGTAGCCAAAAACATTCAGTACTTC. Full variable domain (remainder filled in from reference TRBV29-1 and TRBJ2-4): SAVISQKPSRDICQRGTSLTIQCQVDSQVTMMFWYRQQPGQSLTLIATANQGSEATYESGFVIDKFPISRPNLTFSTLTVSNMSPEDSSIYLCSVSHVAKNIQYFGAGTRLSVL.